Presented here are 11 T cell receptor beta chains from one specimen sequenced in a study of CD8+CD57+ T cells in acquired aplastic anemia. The use of genomic DNA as template underpinned the TCR beta VDJ and CDR3 profiling. TCRdb re-derived calls from the reads in MiXCR, one entry per CDR3 protein. Here the sample spans approximately 130,000 distinct CDR3 sequences, 45% to 60% being singletons. Patients sequenced had flow cytometry evidence of CD8+CD57+ cell expansion. Sequencing used sorted CD4+, CD8+, or CD8+CD57+ T cells (not recorded which) from PBMCs. The receptors originated from a human donor with aplastic anemia.

The CDR3 is CSASRGSGYTF. The CDR3 DNA follows: TGCAGTGCTAGTAGGGGGAGCGGCTACACCTTC. The chain combines TRBV20-1 with TRBJ1-2, with D possibly being TRBD1 (6 bases). Germline V CDR1 and CDR2: DFQATT, SNEGSKA (reference sequence). The CDR3 runs 11 residues. Trimming shortened V by 3 bases and J by 8 bases, and 10 bases separated the two germline ends.

This chain uses TRBV20-1 with TRBJ2-7; TRBD2 matches 7 bases. Germline V CDR1 and CDR2: DFQATT, SNEGSKA (reference sequence). J was trimmed by 5 bases and V by 0 bases; bases with no gene match: 7. This CDR3 is built from 14 residues. CDR3 bases: TGCAGTGCTAGAGATTCTAGGACTAGGGACGAGCAGTACTTC. Amino acid sequence: CSARDSRTRDEQYF.

This clonotype was seen more than once but under ten times. A much bigger clone sits one base away, suggesting this may be a read error. The chain links TRBV11-2 to TRBJ2-7, with a possible D match to TRBD1 (6 bases). The germline V and J ends were trimmed by 4 bases and 6 bases, with 19 bases remaining between them. The germline CDR1 and CDR2 sequences are SGHAT and FQNNGV. The CDR3 sequence is 15 residues long. The CDR3 region has the DNA TGTGCCAGCAGCTCTCATCAGGGGACCAGCATCGAGCAGTACTTC. Its translation: CASSSHQGTSIEQYF.

This clonotype came up many times. V is TRBV20-1 and J is TRBJ2-7; 15 bases line up with TRBD2. Germline-derived CDR1 and CDR2 are DFQATT and SNEGSKA (reference sequence). The CDR3 is made up of 17 amino acids. The CDR3 loop reads CSAPVGTSGGQSYEQYF. CDR3 nucleotides: TGCAGCGCTCCGGTAGGGACTAGCGGGGGGCAGTCCTACGAGCAGTACTTC.

This clonotype was observed a handful of times. The rearrangement uses TRBV20-1 and TRBJ2-1, with TRBD1 identical over 12 bases. Germline CDR1 and CDR2: DFQATT and SNEGSKA (reference sequence). This CDR3 contains 14 residues. The trim removed 5 bases at V and 7 bases at J, leaving 6 bases unmatched. CDR3 amino acids: CSAWPGQGANEQFF. Here the CDR3 DNA reads TGCAGTGCTTGGCCGGGACAGGGGGCAAATGAGCAGTTCTTC.

The chain employs TRBV12-3 or TRBV12-4 and TRBJ1-3, with 7 positions matching TRBD1. The CDR3 length is 12 residues. The trim removed 8 bases at V and 7 bases at J, leaving 5 bases unmatched. The chain's CDR3 is CASSDRWNTIYF. The CDR3 DNA reads as TGTGCCAGCTCGGACAGGTGGAACACCATATATTTT.

The chain links TRBV7-9 to TRBJ2-2, with D unresolved. Germline V gene data show CDR1 as SEHNR and CDR2 as FQNEAQ (reference sequence). The CDR3 consists of 15 residues. The ends were cut back, 3 bases at V and 4 bases at J, with 12 bases in the middle. In DNA form, the CDR3 reads TGTGCCAGCAGCTTGCGGAAGGGATTCACCGGGGAGCTGTTTTTT. Translated, it gives CASSLRKGFTGELFF.

The genes are TRBV10-3 and TRBJ1-5, with a tentative D call TRBD1 (6 bases). Germline CDR1 is ENHRY and CDR2 is SYGVKD. This CDR3 contains 14 residues. With 5 bases removed from V and 3 bases from J, the gap between germline ends came to 11 bases. The CDR3 nucleotides are TGTGCCATCAGTCTGGCAGGGGACAATCAGCCCCAGCATTTT. Its translation: CAISLAGDNQPQHF.

On this clonotype itself: Germline and junction disagree at one end, which may indicate a read error. The V and J genes are TRBV24-1 and TRBJ2-4, with 7 bases that match TRBD1. The CDR3 runs 14 residues. CDR1 is KGHDR and CDR2 is SFDVKD in the germline V gene. Here the CDR3 DNA reads TGTGCCAGCAGTCTTACAGGGGTAGAAAACATTCAGTACTTC. It translates to CASSLTGVENIQYF.

This clonotype was seen a handful of times. The chain joins TRBV4-3 to TRBJ2-3; the D is unclear. The germline V and J ends were trimmed by 0 bases and 0 bases, with 7 bases remaining between them. The CDR3 runs to 15 residues. CDR1 is LGHNA and CDR2 is YSLEER in the germline V gene. CDR3 nucleotide sequence: TGCGCCAGCAGCCAAGATGCAGATAGCACAGATACGCAGTATTTT. It is translated as CASSQDADSTDTQYF.

This clonotype was counted many times. The chain employs TRBV14 and TRBJ2-1, with 7 positions matching TRBD1. The CDR3 covers 16 residues. Trimming at V came to 2 bases and at J to 4 bases, leaving 8 bases not matched to a gene. Germline-derived CDR1 and CDR2 are SGHDN and FVKESK. CDR3 nucleotide sequence: TGTGCCAGCAGCCAAAGGGGGCAGGTGTTGTACAATGAGCAGTTCTTC. Amino acids: CASSQRGQVLYNEQFF.